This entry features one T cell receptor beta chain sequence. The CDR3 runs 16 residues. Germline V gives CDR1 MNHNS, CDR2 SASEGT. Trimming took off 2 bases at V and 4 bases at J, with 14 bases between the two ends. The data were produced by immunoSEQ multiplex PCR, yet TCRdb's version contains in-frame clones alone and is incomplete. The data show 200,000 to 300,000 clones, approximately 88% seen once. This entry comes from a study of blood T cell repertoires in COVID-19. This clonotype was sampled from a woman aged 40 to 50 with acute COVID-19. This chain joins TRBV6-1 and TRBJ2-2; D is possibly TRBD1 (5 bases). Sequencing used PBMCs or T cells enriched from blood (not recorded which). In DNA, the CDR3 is TGTGCCAGCAGTGAACCAAGGGGATCGGTCACCGGGGAGCTGTTTTTT. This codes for CASSEPRGSVTGELFF.